This TCR beta chain was sequenced during a study of shared clonotypes between healthy human individuals (dated by TCRdb to the early 2020s). A note on the overall study: The cohort comprised two women and a few men aged 18 to 49 years. Libraries were prepared and TCR repertoires were sequenced by different laboratories using diverse techniques, in order to increase sequencing depth and limit assay-specific biases. Leukapheresis yielded between about 0.94 and 8.9 billion PBMCs per donor. To estimate repertoire size and how much clonotype sharing occurs between individuals, the study deeply sequenced the blood TCR repertoires of several healthy adults. Per donor, three plates each were used for CD4 naive and CD4 memory, two for CD8 naive, and one for CD8 memory. The paper as a whole reports these results and caveats: Sharing across a handful of donors was observed for approximately 5% of naive CD4, 3% to 4% of naive CD8, 2% to 2.5% of memory CD4, and about 0.4% of memory CD8 clonotypes. Incomplete sequencing was indicated by rarefaction of sorted-subset datasets, despite the large sequencing depth. Sampling was limited to blood, and TCR repertoires in tissue likely differ from TCR repertoires in blood. Higher generation probabilities were observed for clonotypes shared by all four sorted-subset donors than for non-shared clonotypes. Estimated clonotype richness was generally larger for naive than for memory subsets. Because the study included a small number of donors, the genetic and exposure-history diversity represented was limited. Based on pairwise subsampling, the degree of clonotype sharing among donors was expected to be affected by sequencing depth.

Remarks on this clone: It has no known antigen specificity. No base qualities exist here, and no much larger clone lies one base off it.

Using the deep immunoSEQ assay, multiplex PCR amplified TCR CDR3 regions from genomic DNA. Extracted genomic DNA from each cell subset was distributed evenly across all wells of several immunoSEQ 96-well plates, and each plate was treated as a replicate. Each replicate PCR for sorted subsets received roughly 0.2 ug genomic DNA, equal to about 30,000 T cell genomes. The purified libraries were quantified using a Qubit 3.0 fluorometer, sized with a Bioanalyzer 2100, and then quantified again using the KAPA Library Quantification kit. Every immunoSEQ 96-well plate was sequenced on a dedicated single-read 150-cycle Illumina NextSeq 550 flow cell. Turning to the authors' computational methods: Because the immunoSEQ output included only junctional sequences and no quality scores, the filtering could not be the same as the filtering used for full-length reads. To assign V/J genes and CDR3, sequences were annotated using PyIR, a Python wrapper for IgBLAST v1.9, with IMGT germline references. Reads with weak V/J assignments (E-value above 1e-6), missing CDR3, stop codons, out-of-frame junctions, or ambiguous translated residues were removed. A V3J clonotype was defined by an identical inferred V gene, J gene, and CDR3 amino acid sequence. The percentage overlap between two repertoires was calculated by dividing the number of shared unique clonotypes by the size of the smaller repertoire. RTK rarefaction, the Chao1 estimator, and Recon v2.1 estimates of unobserved clonotypes were used to assess repertoire richness. OLGA was used to compute generation probabilities for all TCRbeta clonotypes that the gDNA method yielded from a few donors. TCRdb stores this immuneACCESS table with in-frame sequences only. Part of the clones is absent; in the studies checked, under half of the shortfall reflects unresolved V genes, and no reason is known for the rest. From that table come the V and J calls and clone size; the DNA was used to work out D and trimming. Across this sample there are roughly 660,000 clones, with 90% seen only once. The top ten hold less than 40% of the sample.

At the junction V is shortened by 6 bases and J by 6 bases; bases outside the gene matches: 7. Taken from cysteine to phenylalanine, the CDR3 has 13 residues. The sequence is cut down to CDR3 DNA, 39 bases in frame from base 1. Taken from the germline V gene (reference sequence), the CDR1 and CDR2 loops are MNHEY and SMNVEV. Healthy HIV-negative adults with no recently reported acute infections or vaccinations were included as donors. All donors were Caucasian adults living in Nashville, Tennessee, USA. The CD8 memory samples were a combination of magnetically selected CD45RO+ cells and CCR7-negative CD45RA+ effector memory (TemRA) cells. Blood was obtained by leukapheresis, after which PBMCs were separated by Ficoll-Histopaque density gradient centrifugation and cryopreserved in liquid nitrogen vapor phase. Analytical flow cytometry was used to check the purity and quantity of every magnetically sorted T cell population. Genomic DNA was isolated from every sorted fraction and measured by UV absorbance on a Nanodrop 2000c.

This TCR was recovered from a man aged 18 to 29 in good health. Some clones in this sample may be carry-over from other donors' samples. Specimen: memory CD8+ T cells from PBMCs. This sample's cell subset or site label indicates: CD45RO+ cells pooled with CCR7-negative TemRA cells. The chain employs TRBV27 and TRBJ2-7, and 8 junctional nucleotides match TRBD2. The DNA reads TGTGCCAGCAGCTCCGGACTAGCCGCCGAGCAGTACTTC. Its protein is CASSSGLAAEQYF.